These 20 T cell receptor beta chains were sequenced from one sample in a study of blood T cell repertoires in COVID-19. The protocol was immunoSEQ multiplex PCR, while the TCRdb copy is restricted to in-frame clones and leaves out a portion. The table records about 410,000 clones, about nine tenths of them present only once. The sample comprised PBMCs or T cells enriched from blood (not recorded which). Source of these receptors: a woman in her thirties who had recovered from COVID-19.

V usage is TRBV7-8 and J usage is TRBJ2-2, with TRBD2 matching 13 bases. The J segment lost 4 bases and the V segment lost 5 bases, leaving 10 bases of the junction unmatched. Germline lookup yields CDR1 SGHVS and CDR2 FQNEAQ. There are 18 residues in the CDR3. The CDR3 reads CASSSTSGGAIGTGELFF. The CDR3 DNA is TGTGCCAGCAGCAGCACTAGCGGGGGGGCCATTGGCACCGGGGAGCTGTTTTTT.

The J gene is TRBJ1-1, the V gene TRBV7-9; tentative D call: TRBD1 (5 bases). V lost 8 bases to trimming and J lost 3 bases, with 13 bases between them. Per germline, CDR1 SEHNR and CDR2 FQNEAQ (reference sequence). This CDR3 has 13 residues. The CDR3 coding sequence is TGTGCCAGCGGGCGGGGCGCGGACACTGAAGCTTTCTTT. It encodes CASGRGADTEAFF.

J is TRBJ2-7 and V is TRBV29-1; the D gene is possibly TRBD1 (5 bases). The CDR3 consists of 11 residues. V was pared by 5 bases and J by 4 bases, with 9 bases between. Per the germline V gene, CDR1 is SQVTM and CDR2 is ANQGSEA. CDR3 in amino acids: CSVPGIYEQYF. CDR3 nucleotide sequence: TGCAGCGTTCCAGGGATTTACGAGCAGTACTTC.

The rearrangement joins TRBV24-1 to TRBJ2-7; perhaps TRBD1 as D (8 bases). V was trimmed by 4 bases and J by 1 base, leaving 13 bases between them. This CDR3 has 15 residues. Per germline, CDR1 KGHDR and CDR2 SFDVKD. CDR3 DNA sequence: TGTGCCACCAGTGAACAACAGGGGGGGTCCTACGAGCAGTACTTC. Its protein is CATSEQQGGSYEQYF.

The chain combines TRBV10-3 with TRBJ2-7; TRBD2 aligns across 9 bases. After removal of 3 bases from V and 7 bases from J, the junction contained 7 bases not matched to a gene. From germline, CDR1 is ENHRY and CDR2 SYGVKD. CDR3 size: 14 residues. In nucleotides, the CDR3 is TGTGCCATCAGTGATTTAGCGGGAGCTGGGGAGCAGTACTTC. Amino acids: CAISDLAGAGEQYF.

Regarding this clone: The sample has other DNA sequences that encode this CDR3 too. This rearrangement joins TRBV30 to TRBJ1-5; 9 bases fit TRBD1. Germline V lookup: CDR1 GTSNPN, CDR2 SVGIG (reference sequence). V shed 3 bases, J shed 2 bases, and the junction held 2 bases outside the gene matches. This CDR3 region has 14 residues. This CDR3 is CAWSRDRGNQPQHF. The CDR3 DNA reads as TGTGCCTGGAGCCGGGACAGGGGCAATCAGCCCCAGCATTTT. Full variable domain (missing parts from reference TRBV30 and TRBJ1-5): SQTIHQWPATLVQPVGSPLSLECTVEGTSNPNLYWYRQAAGRGLQLLFYSVGIGQISSEVPQNLSASRPQDRQFILSSKKLLLSDSGFYLCAWSRDRGNQPQHFGDGTRLSIL.

This clone is a singleton in its sample. This chain connects TRBV7-9 to TRBJ1-4; D is undetermined. Germline lookup yields CDR1 SEHNR and CDR2 FQNEAQ (reference sequence). The germline V and J ends were trimmed by 5 bases and 8 bases, with 18 bases remaining between them. The CDR3 runs to 15 residues. The CDR3 is CASSRDGGGNEKLFF. The CDR3 bases are TGTGCCAGCAGCCGGGATGGAGGAGGGAACGAAAAACTGTTTTTT.

The chain combines TRBV5-4 with TRBJ1-1; D gene ambiguous. CDR3 length equals 14 residues. The V end lost 6 bases, the J end lost 0 bases, and 12 bases lay between the germline ends. The V gene's germline CDR1 is SGHNT and CDR2 YYREEE (reference sequence). CDR3 loop: CASINSRVNTEAFF. In DNA, the CDR3 is TGTGCCAGCATCAACTCCCGTGTGAACACTGAAGCTTTCTTT. The complete variable domain, with remaining parts taken from reference TRBV5-4 and TRBJ1-1, reads ETGVTQSPTHLIKTRGQQVTLRCSSQSGHNTVSWYQQALGQGPQFIFQYYREEENGRGNFPPRFSGLQFPNYSSELNVNALELDDSALYLCASINSRVNTEAFFGQGTRLTVV.

This clone has only a few counts. The rearrangement links TRBV6-5 to TRBJ1-1, with D perhaps matching TRBD1 (5 bases). Germline loops: CDR1 MNHEY, CDR2 SVGAGI. CDR3 size: 14 residues. Between the trimmed V and J ends, which lost 1 base and 4 bases, there was a span of 10 bases. CDR3 in DNA: TGTGCCAGCAGTTACTTCCGGGGGAGCACTGAAGCTTTCTTT. It is translated as CASSYFRGSTEAFF.

The V gene is TRBV14, the J gene TRBJ1-4, with D maybe TRBD1 (6 bases). V lost 5 bases and J lost 8, with 15 bases in between. The germline gives CDR1 SGHDN, CDR2 FVKESK. The CDR3 consists of 14 residues. The chain's CDR3 is CASSETGFQEKLFF. The CDR3 nucleotides read TGTGCCAGCAGCGAAACAGGGTTTCAAGAAAAACTGTTTTTT.

This clone appeared a single time. This chain connects TRBV7-9 to TRBJ2-2, with 8 nucleotides matching TRBD1. Germline CDR1 and CDR2: SEHNR and FQNEAQ (reference sequence). The V gene end was trimmed by 5 bases and the J gene end by 0 bases; junction bases not matched to a gene: 5. The CDR3 spans 16 residues. CDR3 sequence: CASSLRQGTNTGELFF. DNA for the CDR3: TGTGCCAGCAGCCTCCGACAGGGGACGAACACCGGGGAGCTGTTTTTT. The whole variable domain, remainder taken from reference TRBV7-9 and TRBJ2-2, is DTGVSQNPRHKITKRGQNVTFRCDPISEHNRLYWYRQTLGQGPEFLTYFQNEAQLEKSRLLSDRFSAERPKGSFSTLEIQRTEQGDSAMYLCASSLRQGTNTGELFFGEGSRLTVL.

The chain is built from TRBV5-4 and TRBJ2-2; TRBD1 is a possible D gene (7 bases). This CDR3 has 16 amino acids. V was clipped by 4 bases and J by 5 bases, with 18 bases between them. The V gene's germline CDR1 is SGHNT and CDR2 YYREEE (reference sequence). Here the CDR3 DNA reads TGTGCCAGCAGCCGGGCCGCACAGGGGAGGACCGGGGAGCTGTTTTTT. Protein: CASSRAAQGRTGELFF.

The chain links TRBV5-1 to TRBJ1-2; D ambiguous. The germline V and J ends were trimmed by 3 bases and 5 bases, with 14 bases remaining between them. Germline-derived CDR1 and CDR2 are SGHRS and YFSETQ. There are 14 residues in the CDR3. The CDR3 DNA is TGCGCCAGCAGCTCCGCCCCCGAAACTTATGGCTACACCTTC. Translated, it gives CASSSAPETYGYTF.

Notes on this clone: The limits of the CDR3 on the DNA are not certain, so only TCRdb's listed CDR3 is given. This rearrangement joins TRBV21-1 to TRBJ1-4; the D call in the table, TRBD1, was not verified against the DNA. TRBV21-1 is a recognized pseudogene. The CDR3 length is 16 residues, termini included. The CDR3 spells CASSKVGQGSNEKLFF.

This clone appeared a single time. This chain links TRBV5-4 with TRBJ1-2, with 8 nucleotides matching TRBD1. The CDR3 spans 17 residues. V was pared by 0 bases and J by 1 base, with 8 bases of the junction left unmatched. In germline, CDR1 is SGHNT, CDR2 YYREEE (reference sequence). This CDR3 is CASSLVYRGQDNYGYTF. In DNA form, the CDR3 reads TGTGCCAGCAGCTTGGTGTATAGGGGACAGGATAACTATGGCTACACCTTC.

This clone was found a few times. J is TRBJ2-3 and V is TRBV11-3; the match to TRBD1 covers 10 bases. CDR3 length: 16 amino acids. CDR1 and CDR2 (germline): SGHNT, YENEEA. V was pared by 5 bases and J by 4 bases, with 9 bases of the junction left unmatched. CDR3 sequence reads: CASSTRWGTGADTQYF. The CDR3 DNA sequence: TGTGCCAGCAGCACCCGGTGGGGGACAGGGGCAGATACGCAGTATTTT.

The rearrangement links TRBV20-1 to TRBJ1-6; tentative D call: TRBD1 (6 bases). Looked up from germline, CDR1 is DFQATT and CDR2 is SNEGSKA (reference sequence). Trimming removed 3 bases from V and 4 bases from J, with 10 bases in between. The CDR3 consists of 14 residues. CDR3 protein: CSASWQGYNSPLHF. In nucleotides, the CDR3 is TGCAGTGCTAGTTGGCAGGGGTATAATTCACCCCTCCACTTT.

The table lists this clone with a few counts. The chain recombines TRBV6-2 or TRBV6-3 with TRBJ2-7; the D is unclear. Trimming took 1 base from V and 0 from J, leaving 7 bases between them. Germline V gene data show CDR1 as MNHEY and CDR2 as SVGEGT. The CDR3 length is 14 residues. The CDR3 loop reads CASSYYAGSYEQYF. The CDR3 DNA reads as TGTGCCAGCAGTTACTATGCAGGCTCCTACGAGCAGTACTTC.

J is TRBJ2-1 and V is TRBV4-1, with TRBD1 matching over 10 bases. This CDR3 is 15 amino acids long. CDR1 is MGHRA, CDR2 YSYEKL, per germline. The V and J ends lost 3 bases and 8 bases, in that order; junction bases with no gene match: 7. In DNA form, the CDR3 reads TGCGCCAGCAGCCACCCTGGACAGGGGGGAGATGAGCAGTTCTTC. This sequence encodes CASSHPGQGGDEQFF.

The chain joins TRBV19 to TRBJ1-1, with TRBD1 identical over 10 bases. The CDR3 is 21 residues long. Losses at the gene ends were 6 bases for V and 4 bases for J; bases not matched to a gene: 26. CDR1 and CDR2 (germline): LNHDA, SQIVND (reference sequence). DNA of the CDR3: TGTGCCAGTAGCGTAGTGCGGCCGGACAGGGGGGTAGTCTTTGGGCCCACTGAAGCTTTCTTT. Its translation: CASSVVRPDRGVVFGPTEAFF. Combining the CDR3 with reference TRBV19 and TRBJ1-1 gives the whole variable domain DGGITQSPKYLFRKEGQNVTLSCEQNLNHDAMYWYRQDPGQGLRLIYYSQIVNDFQKGDIAEGYSVSREKKESFPLTVTSAQKNPTAFYLCASSVVRPDRGVVFGPTEAFFGQGTRLTVV.